Listed below are T cell receptor beta chains from one sample, sequenced in a study of blood T cell repertoires in COVID-19. Assay used: immunoSEQ multiplex PCR; TCRdb lists only in-frame clones, some missing. Found here are approximately 240,000 clones, 80% to 95% of them singletons; the top ten hold approximately 1.9%. The specimen was PBMCs or T cells enriched from blood (not recorded which). These receptors were collected from a woman younger than 30 who had recovered from COVID-19. Both conserved end residues are part of each CDR3. A D gene is named only where the DNA matches it firmly. Only part of the rows carry a size: once, few, many, or a class if the clone is expanded.

abundance	d_gene	v_gene	j_gene	CDR3aa	CDR3nt
NA	TRBD1	TRBV19	TRBJ2-1	CASSSQLGTGDDNEQFF	TGTGCCAGTAGCTCGCAACTCGGGACAGGGGACGACAATGAGCAGTTCTTC
once	TRBD1	TRBV19	TRBJ2-7	CASSGGQVHEQYF	TGTGCCAGTAGTGGCGGACAGGTCCACGAGCAGTACTTC
few	NA	TRBV27	TRBJ2-7	CASSLSRVRGYEQYF	TGTGCCAGCAGTTTATCCCGGGTGAGAGGCTACGAGCAGTACTTC
NA	TRBD1	TRBV7-2	TRBJ1-1	CASSLLQGARGAFF	TGTGCCAGCAGCTTGCTCCAGGGGGCACGAGGAGCTTTCTTT
NA	NA	TRBV28	TRBJ1-5	CASSFVVGNQPQHF	TGTGCCAGCAGTTTTGTAGTTGGCAATCAGCCCCAGCATTTT
NA	NA	TRBV7-2	TRBJ1-5	CASSFTDQPQHF	TGTGCCAGCAGCTTTACAGATCAGCCCCAGCATTTT
NA	NA	TRBV5-1	TRBJ2-3	CASSSRDFRTDTQYF	TGCGCCAGCAGCTCCCGGGACTTCCGCACAGATACGCAGTATTTT
NA	TRBD2	TRBV13	TRBJ2-7	CASSLSSGISEQYF	TGTGCCAGCAGCTTAAGCAGCGGGATCAGCGAGCAGTACTTC
NA	TRBD1	TRBV29-1	TRBJ1-2	CSVPDRGNGYTF	TGCAGCGTGCCGGACAGGGGGAATGGCTACACCTTC
NA	TRBD1	TRBV19	TRBJ1-2	CASRDRGRVGYTF	TGTGCCAGCCGGGACAGGGGTCGAGTTGGCTACACCTTC
NA	TRBD2	TRBV20-1	TRBJ2-5	CSASTSSGYQETQYF	TGCAGTGCTAGTACGTCTAGCGGGTACCAAGAGACCCAGTACTTC
NA	TRBD1	TRBV7-9	TRBJ2-1	CASNKQGARYNEQFF	TGTGCCAGCAACAAACAGGGGGCTCGCTACAATGAGCAGTTCTTC
NA	NA	TRBV7-8	TRBJ2-7	CASSLEGRGSYEQYF	TGTGCCAGCAGCTTAGAAGGCCGGGGCTCCTACGAGCAGTACTTC
NA	TRBD1	TRBV9	TRBJ1-2	CASSLRGQDYGYTF	TGTGCCAGCAGCCTTAGGGGACAGGACTATGGCTACACCTTC
NA	TRBD1	TRBV15	TRBJ1-5	CATSTLQGMQPQHF	TGTGCCACCAGCACCTTACAGGGGATGCAGCCCCAGCATTTT
NA	NA	TRBV5-6	TRBJ1-2	CASRRTLPSYGYTF	TGTGCCAGCAGGAGGACACTACCTTCCTATGGCTACACCTTC
NA	TRBD2	TRBV20-1	TRBJ2-1	CSASWEGPYNEQFF	TGCAGTGCTAGTTGGGAGGGCCCCTACAATGAGCAGTTCTTC
NA	NA	TRBV2	TRBJ2-7	CASLQGLGFGEQYF	TGTGCCAGTCTACAGGGCCTCGGATTTGGCGAGCAGTACTTC
NA	TRBD1	TRBV6-5	TRBJ1-5	CASTGGRSNQPQHF	TGTGCCAGCACAGGGGGCCGGAGCAATCAGCCCCAGCATTTT
NA	TRBD2	TRBV2	TRBJ2-5	CASKWPGTSEGRDQETQYF	TGTGCCAGCAAATGGCCCGGGACTAGCGAGGGGAGGGACCAAGAGACCCAGTACTTC
NA	NA	TRBV4-1	TRBJ2-7	CASSQGGGRVYEQYF	TGCGCCAGCAGCCAAGGGGGGGGGCGAGTTTACGAGCAGTACTTC
NA	TRBD1	TRBV5-5	TRBJ1-6	CASSQGQSSYNSPLHF	TGTGCCAGCAGCCAGGGACAGAGCTCCTATAATTCACCCCTCCACTTT
NA	NA	TRBV6-5	TRBJ1-5	CASSYSAGDQPQHF	TGTGCCAGCAGTTACTCGGCGGGGGATCAGCCCCAGCATTTT